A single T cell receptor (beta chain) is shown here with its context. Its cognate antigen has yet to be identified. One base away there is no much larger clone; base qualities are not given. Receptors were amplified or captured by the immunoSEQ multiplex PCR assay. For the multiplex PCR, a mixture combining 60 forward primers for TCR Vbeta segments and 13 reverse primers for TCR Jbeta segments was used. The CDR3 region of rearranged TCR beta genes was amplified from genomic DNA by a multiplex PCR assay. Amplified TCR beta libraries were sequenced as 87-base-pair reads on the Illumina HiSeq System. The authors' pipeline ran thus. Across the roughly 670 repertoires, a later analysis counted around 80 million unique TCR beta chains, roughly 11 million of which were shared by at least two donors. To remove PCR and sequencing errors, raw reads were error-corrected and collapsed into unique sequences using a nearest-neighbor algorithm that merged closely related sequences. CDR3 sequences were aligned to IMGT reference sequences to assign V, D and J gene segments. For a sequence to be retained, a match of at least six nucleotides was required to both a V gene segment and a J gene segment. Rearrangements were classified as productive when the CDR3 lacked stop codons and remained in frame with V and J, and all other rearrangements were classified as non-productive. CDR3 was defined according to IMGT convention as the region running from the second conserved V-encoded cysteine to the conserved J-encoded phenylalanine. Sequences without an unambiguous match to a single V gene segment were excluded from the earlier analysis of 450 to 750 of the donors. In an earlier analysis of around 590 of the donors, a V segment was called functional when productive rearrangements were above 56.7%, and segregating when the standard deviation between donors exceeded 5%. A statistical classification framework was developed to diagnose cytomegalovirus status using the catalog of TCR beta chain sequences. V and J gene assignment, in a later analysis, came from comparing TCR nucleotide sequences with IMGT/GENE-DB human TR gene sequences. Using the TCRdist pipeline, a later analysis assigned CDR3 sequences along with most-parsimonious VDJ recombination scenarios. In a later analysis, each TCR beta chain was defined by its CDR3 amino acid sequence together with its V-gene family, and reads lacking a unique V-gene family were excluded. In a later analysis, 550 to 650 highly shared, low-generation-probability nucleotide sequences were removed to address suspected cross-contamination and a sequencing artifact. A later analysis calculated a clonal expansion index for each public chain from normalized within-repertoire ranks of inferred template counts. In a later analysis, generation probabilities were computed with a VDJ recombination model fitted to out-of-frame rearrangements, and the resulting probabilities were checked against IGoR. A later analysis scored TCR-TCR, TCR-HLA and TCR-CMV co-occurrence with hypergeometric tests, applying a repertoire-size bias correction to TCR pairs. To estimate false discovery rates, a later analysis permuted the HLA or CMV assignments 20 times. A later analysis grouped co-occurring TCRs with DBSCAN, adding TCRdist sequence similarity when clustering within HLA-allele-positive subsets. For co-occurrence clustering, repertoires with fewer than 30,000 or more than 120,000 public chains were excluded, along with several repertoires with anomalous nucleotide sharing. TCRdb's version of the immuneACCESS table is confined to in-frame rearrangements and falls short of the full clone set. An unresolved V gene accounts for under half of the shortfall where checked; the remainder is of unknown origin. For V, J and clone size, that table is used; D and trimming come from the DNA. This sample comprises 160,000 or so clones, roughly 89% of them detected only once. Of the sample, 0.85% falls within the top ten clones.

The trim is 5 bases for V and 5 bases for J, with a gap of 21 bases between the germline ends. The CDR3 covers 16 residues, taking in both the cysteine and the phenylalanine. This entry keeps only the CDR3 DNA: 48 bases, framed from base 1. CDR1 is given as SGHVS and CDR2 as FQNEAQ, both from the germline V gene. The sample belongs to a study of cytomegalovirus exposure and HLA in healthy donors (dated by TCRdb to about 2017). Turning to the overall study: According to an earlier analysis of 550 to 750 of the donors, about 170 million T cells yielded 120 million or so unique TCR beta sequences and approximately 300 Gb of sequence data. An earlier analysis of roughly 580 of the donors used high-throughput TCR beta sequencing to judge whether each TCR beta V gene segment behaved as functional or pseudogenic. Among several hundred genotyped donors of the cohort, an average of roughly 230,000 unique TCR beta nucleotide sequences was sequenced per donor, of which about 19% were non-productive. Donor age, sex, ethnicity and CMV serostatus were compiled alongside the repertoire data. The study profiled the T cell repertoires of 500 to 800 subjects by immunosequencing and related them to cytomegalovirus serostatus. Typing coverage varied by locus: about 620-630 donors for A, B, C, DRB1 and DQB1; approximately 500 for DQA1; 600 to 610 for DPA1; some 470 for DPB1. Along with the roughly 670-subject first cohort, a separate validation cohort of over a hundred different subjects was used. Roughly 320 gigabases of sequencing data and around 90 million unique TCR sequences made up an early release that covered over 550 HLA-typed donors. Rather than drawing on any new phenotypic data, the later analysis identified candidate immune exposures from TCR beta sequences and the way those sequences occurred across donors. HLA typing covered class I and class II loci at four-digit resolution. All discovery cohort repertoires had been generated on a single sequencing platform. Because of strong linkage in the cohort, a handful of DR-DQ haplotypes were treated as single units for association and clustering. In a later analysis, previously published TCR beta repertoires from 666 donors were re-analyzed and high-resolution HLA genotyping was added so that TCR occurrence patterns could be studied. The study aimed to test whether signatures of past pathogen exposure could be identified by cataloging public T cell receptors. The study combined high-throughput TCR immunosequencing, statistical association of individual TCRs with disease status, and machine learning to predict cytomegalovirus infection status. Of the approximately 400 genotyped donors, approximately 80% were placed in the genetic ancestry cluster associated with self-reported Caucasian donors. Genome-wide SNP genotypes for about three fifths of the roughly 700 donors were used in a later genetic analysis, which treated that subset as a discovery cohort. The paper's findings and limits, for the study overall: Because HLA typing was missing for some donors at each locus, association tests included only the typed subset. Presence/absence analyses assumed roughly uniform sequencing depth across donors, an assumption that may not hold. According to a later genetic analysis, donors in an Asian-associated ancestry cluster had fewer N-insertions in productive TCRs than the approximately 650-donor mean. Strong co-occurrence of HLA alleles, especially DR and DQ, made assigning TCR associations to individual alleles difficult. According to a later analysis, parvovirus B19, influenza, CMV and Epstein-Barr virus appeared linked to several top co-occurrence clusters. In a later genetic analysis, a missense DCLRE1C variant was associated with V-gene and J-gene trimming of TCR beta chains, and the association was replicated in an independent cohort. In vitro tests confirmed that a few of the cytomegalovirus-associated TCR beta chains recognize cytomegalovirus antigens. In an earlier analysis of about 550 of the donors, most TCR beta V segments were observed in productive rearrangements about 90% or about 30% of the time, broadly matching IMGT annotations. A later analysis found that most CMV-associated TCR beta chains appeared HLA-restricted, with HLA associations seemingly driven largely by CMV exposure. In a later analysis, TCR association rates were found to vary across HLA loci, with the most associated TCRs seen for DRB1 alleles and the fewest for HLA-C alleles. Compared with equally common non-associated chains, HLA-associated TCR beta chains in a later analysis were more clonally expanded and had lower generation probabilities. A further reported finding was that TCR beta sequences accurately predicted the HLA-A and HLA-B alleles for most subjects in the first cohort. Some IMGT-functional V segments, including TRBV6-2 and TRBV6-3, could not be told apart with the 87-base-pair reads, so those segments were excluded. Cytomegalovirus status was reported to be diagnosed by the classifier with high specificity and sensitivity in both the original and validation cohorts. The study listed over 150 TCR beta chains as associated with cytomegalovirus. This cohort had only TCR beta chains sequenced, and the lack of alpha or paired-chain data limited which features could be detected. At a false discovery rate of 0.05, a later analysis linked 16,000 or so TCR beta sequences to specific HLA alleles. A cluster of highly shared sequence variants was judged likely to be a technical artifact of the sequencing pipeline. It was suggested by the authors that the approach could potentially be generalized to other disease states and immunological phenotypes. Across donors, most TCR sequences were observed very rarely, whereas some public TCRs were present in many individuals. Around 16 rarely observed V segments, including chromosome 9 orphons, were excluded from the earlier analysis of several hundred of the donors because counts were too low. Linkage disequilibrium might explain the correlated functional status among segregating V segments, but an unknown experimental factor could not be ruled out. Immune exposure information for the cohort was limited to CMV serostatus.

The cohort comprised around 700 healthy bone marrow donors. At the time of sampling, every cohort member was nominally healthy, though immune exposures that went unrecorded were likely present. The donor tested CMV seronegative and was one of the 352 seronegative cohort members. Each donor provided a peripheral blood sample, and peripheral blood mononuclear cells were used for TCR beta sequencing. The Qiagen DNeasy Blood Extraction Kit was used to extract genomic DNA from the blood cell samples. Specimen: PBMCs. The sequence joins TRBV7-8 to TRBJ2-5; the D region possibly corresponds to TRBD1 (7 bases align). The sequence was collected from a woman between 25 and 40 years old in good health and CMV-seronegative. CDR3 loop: CASSPPRRGRVETQYF. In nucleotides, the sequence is TGTGCCAGCAGCCCCCCGAGGAGGGGGCGCGTGGAGACCCAGTACTTC.